Listed below are T cell receptor beta chains from one sample, sequenced in a study of blood T cell repertoires in COVID-19. The method was immunoSEQ multiplex PCR; TCRdb's version includes in-frame clones alone and lacks a portion of them. The sample yields about 100,000 clones, roughly 92% seen once. Sequencing input: peripheral blood. The receptors come from a man aged 50 or older with active COVID-19. CDR3s include the opening cysteine and the closing phenylalanine or tryptophan. The order of the fields is J gene, CDR3 length, D gene, clone size, V gene, CDR3 DNA, CDR3 protein. D genes are given only for firm matches. The size of a clone is reported for some rows only, either as once, few or many, or as a class for expanded clones.

>TRBJ1-6|14|TRBD1|-|TRBV6-5
TGTGCCAGCAACCAACAGGGGTTTGGCTCACCCCTCCACTTT
CASNQQGFGSPLHF
>TRBJ2-1|15|-|-|TRBV24-1
TGTGCCACCAGTGATTCCAGGTACTCCTACAATGAGCAGTTCTTC
CATSDSRYSYNEQFF
>TRBJ2-3|16|TRBD2|-|TRBV12-5
TGTGCTAGTGGTTACGGACTAGCGGGAGGTGGAGATACGCAGTATTTT
CASGYGLAGGGDTQYF
>TRBJ2-5|16|TRBD1|-|TRBV6-1
TGTGCCAGCAGTGAACGAAACAGGGGGTCCCAAGAGACCCAGTACTTC
CASSERNRGSQETQYF
>TRBJ1-1|15|TRBD1|-|TRBV5-4
TGTGCCACCCTCCAGGAAAGGGGGCAATGGACTGAAGCTTTCTTT
CATLQERGQWTEAFF
>TRBJ2-3|17|TRBD2|-|TRBV5-1
TGCGCCAGCAGCTTGGGAGGGACTAGCGGGGTAGGAGATACGCAGTATTTT
CASSLGGTSGVGDTQYF
>TRBJ1-6|16|TRBD1|-|TRBV3-1/TRBV3-2
TGTGCCAGCAGCCAATTGGGACAGGAGGATAATTCACCCCTCCACTTT
CASSQLGQEDNSPLHF
>TRBJ2-7|14|-|-|TRBV19
TGTGCCAGTAGTATAGATCAAGGGGCCTACGAGCAGTACTTC
CASSIDQGAYEQYF
>TRBJ1-1|17|-|-|TRBV14
TGTGCCAGCGGGGGGGGAAAGGGCCTCTCAAGGGACACTGAAGCTTTCTTT
CASGGGKGLSRDTEAFF
>TRBJ2-3|14|-|-|TRBV7-8
TGTGCCAGCAGCATCGGACTGAAATTAGATACGCAGTATTTT
CASSIGLKLDTQYF
>TRBJ2-1|15|TRBD1|-|TRBV6-6
TGTGCCAGCAGACCCCGGGACAGGCTTTTGAATGAGCAGTTCTTC
CASRPRDRLLNEQFF
>TRBJ1-2|14|TRBD1|-|TRBV25-1
TGTGCCAGCTGCGGGACAGGACTCAACTATGGCTACACCTTC
CASCGTGLNYGYTF
>TRBJ2-5|18|TRBD1|once|TRBV12-5
TGTGCTAGTGGTTTGACCCTGGGACAGACGTACGGCCAAGAGACCCAGTACTTC
CASGLTLGQTYGQETQYF
>TRBJ1-6|15|TRBD1|-|TRBV2
TGTGCCAGCGGCAACGGAGACAGGGGCAGTTCACCCCTCCACTTT
CASGNGDRGSSPLHF
>TRBJ1-5|16|TRBD1|once|TRBV19
TGTGCCAGTAGTATAGGGGCTGCGGACAGGGGCCAGCCCCAGCATTTT
CASSIGAADRGQPQHF
>TRBJ1-4|15|-|-|TRBV10-3
TGTGCCATCAAATCCCAGGGAGGAACTAATGAAAAACTGTTTTTT
CAIKSQGGTNEKLFF
>TRBJ1-2|14|TRBD1|-|TRBV20-1
TGCAGTGCTAGTCAGAGACAGGGGGCGCATGGCTACACCTTC
CSASQRQGAHGYTF
>TRBJ1-4|17|TRBD1|-|TRBV7-9
TGTGCCAGCAGCTCGAATCTGATGGGACAGGCCAGTGAAAAACTGTTTTTT
CASSSNLMGQASEKLFF
>TRBJ2-6|15|-|-|TRBV15
TGTGCCACCAGCAGAGACAGGGCTGGGGCCAACGTCCTGACTTTC
CATSRDRAGANVLTF
>TRBJ1-2|13|-|once|TRBV19
TGTGCCAGTAGTATACAGGTCCCTTATGGCTACACCTTC
CASSIQVPYGYTF
>TRBJ2-7|13|TRBD1|-|TRBV2
TGTGCCAGCAATAGACAGGGGGAAGACGAGCAGTACTTC
CASNRQGEDEQYF
>TRBJ1-6|16|TRBD1|-|TRBV2
TGTGCCAGCAAAAGGGACAGAGCCCTCTATAATTCACCCCTCCACTTT
CASKRDRALYNSPLHF
>TRBJ1-2|16|TRBD1|-|TRBV7-6
TGTGCCAGCAGCCCCGGGACAGGGGGTAAGGGCTATGGCTACACCTTC
CASSPGTGGKGYGYTF
>TRBJ2-1|14|TRBD1|-|TRBV7-9
TGTGCCAGCAGCTTAGCACAGGGGTACAATGAGCAGTTCTTC
CASSLAQGYNEQFF
>TRBJ2-4|16|TRBD1|-|TRBV7-9
TGTGCCAGCAGCTCGGAACAGGGGGCCGGGAAAAACATTCAGTACTTC
CASSSEQGAGKNIQYF
>TRBJ2-6|17|TRBD1|-|TRBV25-1
TGTGCCAGCAGTGGGGGACAGGCCACCTCTGGGGCCAACGTCCTGACTTTC
CASSGGQATSGANVLTF
>TRBJ1-6|16|TRBD1|-|TRBV5-1
TGCGCCAGCAGCTTGGTTCAGGGGGACTATAATTCACCCCTCCACTTT
CASSLVQGDYNSPLHF
>TRBJ1-1|15|TRBD1|once|TRBV6-5
TGTGCCAGCAGTTCTCGACAGGGGGCGGCCACTGAAGCTTTCTTT
CASSSRQGAATEAFF
>TRBJ1-5|20|-|-|TRBV23-1
TGCGCCAGCAGTCAATCTCGAAGTGGTGGGGGCACTTCCAGCAATCAGCCCCAGCATTTT
CASSQSRSGGGTSSNQPQHF
>TRBJ1-1|13|-|-|TRBV2
TGTGCCAGCAGGGGACACCCGAACACTGAAGCTTTCTTT
CASRGHPNTEAFF
>TRBJ1-2|13|TRBD1|-|TRBV19
TGTGCCAGTATGGACAGGGGTGCCTATGGCTACACCTTC
CASMDRGAYGYTF